This T cell receptor (beta chain) was identified during a study of Tregs in tolerant kidney transplant recipients. Overall study results and limits: Activated donor B cell expansion appeared to reveal the most relevant donor-specific TCRbeta repertoire. Some patients' samples used different primers over time, so nucleotide sequences weren't comparable.

TCRdb keeps only in-frame clones here, not all; method: immunoSEQ multiplex PCR. In the table there are approximately 82,000 clones, 93% of which are singletons. To note about this clone: The antigen remains undetermined.

Mixed chimerism was transient after nonmyeloablative marrow transplants from related graft donors. Losses at the gene ends were 5 bases for V and 9 bases for J; bases not matched to a gene: 4. The germline V gene encodes CDR1 SNHLY and CDR2 FYNNEI. This CDR3 region has 13 residues. The receptor was isolated from a human patient who received a combined kidney and bone marrow transplant. These T cells may partly come from the graft donor. The J gene is TRBJ2-1, the V gene TRBV2, with 10 positions matching TRBD2. Sequenced material: CD4+ T cells from blood (PBMCs), taken 12 months after the transplant. The CDR3 DNA is TGTGCCAGCAGTAAGCGGGAGGGCCTTGAGCAGTTCTTC. Residues: CASSKREGLEQFF. The variable domain in full, completed from reference TRBV2 and TRBJ2-1, reads EPEVTQTPSHQVTQMGQEVILRCVPISNHLYFYWYRQILGQKVEFLVSFYNNEISEKSEIFDDQFSVERPDGSNFTLKIRSTKLEDSAMYFCASSKREGLEQFFGPGTRLTVL.